The 29 T cell receptor beta chains below were found in one sample sequenced in a study of beta chain features in type 1 diabetes. These TCRs are of unknown antigen specificity. Findings and limits, study-wide: Type 1 diabetes patients had moderately but significantly shorter TCRB CDR3s in all four CD4+ subsets.

cDNA synthesis used the whole RNA isolate, giving expressed TCRB sequences. Generated by immunoSEQ multiplex PCR, the TCRdb table keeps only in-frame clones and is missing some. The repertoire consists of approximately 150,000 clones, with approximately 62% occurring once and the leading ten covering about 0.081%. The sequenced sample consisted of naive CD4+ T cells from blood. Receptors were obtained from a man between 25 and 39 years old with type 1 diabetes.

This chain links TRBV29-1 with TRBJ2-3, with a tentative D call TRBD2 (6 bases). V lost 1 base and J lost 1, with 15 bases in between. Germline V gene sequence: CDR1 SQVTM, CDR2 ANQGSEA. The CDR3 contains 16 residues. The CDR3 loop is CSVEARGGEGTDTQYF. CDR3 in DNA: TGCAGCGTTGAAGCTCGTGGCGGGGAGGGCACAGATACGCAGTATTTT.

This chain links TRBV6-5 with TRBJ1-5; D not resolved. V was clipped by 4 bases and J by 2 bases, with 6 bases between them. The CDR3 loop spans 13 amino acids. CDR1 is MNHEY and CDR2 is SVGAGI in the germline V gene. The CDR3 loop is CASSLQGNQPQHF. The DNA for the CDR3 is TGTGCCAGCAGTTTGCAGGGCAATCAGCCCCAGCATTTT.

CDR3 DNA: TGTGCCATCGCCGGGGAGCCGAGCTCCTACAATGAGCAGTTCTTC. Protein sequence: CAIAGEPSSYNEQFF. The J gene is TRBJ2-1, the V gene TRBV10-3; D might be TRBD2 (5 bases). CDR1 is ENHRY and CDR2 is SYGVKD in the germline V gene. Trimming removed 8 bases from V and 0 bases from J, with 14 bases in between. There are 15 residues in the CDR3.

This clone was observed a few times. This same CDR3 is encoded by further DNA sequences in the sample. The chain couples TRBV4-3 to TRBJ2-3; weak D call: TRBD2 (6 bases). Germline assignment: CDR1 LGHNA and CDR2 YSLEER. The CDR3 loop spans 14 amino acids. Trimming took 3 bases from V and 1 from J, leaving 8 bases between them. CDR3 amino acids: CASSQGLGTDTQYF. The DNA for the CDR3 is TGCGCCAGCAGCCAGGGACTTGGCACAGATACGCAGTATTTT.

This chain links TRBV7-2 with TRBJ2-3; D ambiguous. The germline gives CDR1 SGHTA, CDR2 FQGNSA. Trimming removed 4 bases at V and 6 bases at J, with 11 bases between. The CDR3 covers 13 residues. In DNA, the CDR3 is TGTGCCAGCAGCTCGACCCCCAGGGATACGCAGTATTTT. This gives the protein CASSSTPRDTQYF.

This rearrangement joins TRBV9 to TRBJ2-7, with a weak D call TRBD1 (5 bases). Germline-derived CDR1 and CDR2 are SGDLS and YYNGEE. The CDR3 length is 19 residues. Trimming shortened V by 0 bases and J by 0 bases, and 22 bases separated the two germline ends. The CDR3: CASSVAVKVPTDSSYEQYF. Here the CDR3 DNA reads TGTGCCAGCAGCGTAGCCGTCAAGGTCCCGACAGACAGCTCCTACGAGCAGTACTTC.

The V call is TRBV28, the J call TRBJ2-1; the match to TRBD1 covers 8 bases. CDR1 is MDHEN and CDR2 is SYDVKM in the germline V gene. V trimming: 6 bases; J trimming: 7 bases; junction bases outside the gene matches: 11. This CDR3 has 15 amino acids. Written as DNA, the CDR3 is TGTGCCAGCAGCCCTAACAGGGGGAGGAGTAATGAGCAGTTCTTC. This translates into CASSPNRGRSNEQFF.

As for this clone: Other nucleotide sequences in the sample specify the same CDR3. The chain couples TRBV7-2 to TRBJ2-7; D ambiguous. Germline CDR1 is SGHTA and CDR2 is FQGNSA. Trimming stripped 0 bases from V and 0 bases from J, with 6 bases between. CDR3 size: 14 residues. Written as DNA, the CDR3 is TGTGCCAGCAGCTTAGCTGTCAGCTCCTACGAGCAGTACTTC. Translated, it gives CASSLAVSSYEQYF.

The chain links TRBV27 to TRBJ2-3, with unresolved D. Trimming took off 2 bases at V and 1 base at J, with 7 bases between the two ends. The CDR3 totals 14 residues. Germline-derived CDR1 and CDR2 are MNHEY and SMNVEV (reference sequence). The CDR3 loop is CASSLATGTDTQYF. In nucleotides, the CDR3 is TGTGCCAGCAGTTTAGCAACAGGCACAGATACGCAGTATTTT.

This clone has a handful of counts. This chain joins TRBV7-9 and TRBJ2-7; D is uncertain. V lost 3 bases and J 1 base, leaving 1 base between the germline ends. This CDR3 is built from 11 residues. From germline, CDR1 is SEHNR and CDR2 FQNEAQ (reference sequence). CDR3 nucleotides: TGTGCCAGCAGCTTTTCCTACGAGCAGTACTTC. This sequence encodes CASSFSYEQYF.

This clone has more than one count but fewer than ten. The rearrangement uses TRBV7-2 and TRBJ1-1, with D unclear. Germline CDR1 and CDR2: SGHTA and FQGNSA. Deletions cut 0 bases from V and 0 bases from J, with 8 bases between. The length of the CDR3 is 15 residues. The CDR3 DNA sequence: TGTGCCAGCAGCTTAGCTGCAGCCTTGAACACTGAAGCTTTCTTT. Translating it yields CASSLAAALNTEAFF.

This clone was found a few times. V gene TRBV10-3 combines with J gene TRBJ1-1; D gene ambiguous. The germline CDR1 and CDR2 sequences are ENHRY and SYGVKD. V lost 3 bases, J lost 1 base, and 9 bases lay in between. The CDR3 spans 14 residues. Here the CDR3 DNA reads TGTGCCATCAGTGAATTAGGAGGGAACACTGAAGCTTTCTTT. Its protein product is CAISELGGNTEAFF.

The chain is built from TRBV14 and TRBJ2-3, with 9 bases that match TRBD1. Germline values: CDR1 SGHDN, CDR2 FVKESK. V dropped 7 bases and J dropped 4; count of bases not matched to a gene: 3. This CDR3 region has 13 residues. This chain's CDR3 is CASTQGAADTQYF. The CDR3 region has the DNA TGTGCCAGCACACAGGGGGCTGCAGATACGCAGTATTTT.

The gene calls are TRBV18 and TRBJ2-3; 9 bases are a match to TRBD1. With 6 bases clipped from V and 5 bases from J, the junction kept 12 bases outside the gene matches. Germline loops: CDR1 KGHSH, CDR2 LQKENI. The CDR3 is 16 amino acids. The CDR3 spells CASSYARDRAGDTQYF. CDR3 DNA sequence: TGTGCCAGCTCTTACGCCCGGGACAGGGCCGGAGATACGCAGTATTTT.

The V gene is TRBV7-9, the J gene TRBJ1-5; TRBD1 matches 7 bases. This CDR3 is built from 16 residues. Germline CDR1 SEHNR, CDR2 FQNEAQ (reference sequence). Trimming took 5 bases from V and 4 from J; bases not matched to a gene: 11. The CDR3 nucleotides are TGTGCCAGCAGCCCAGACAGGGTAAGGATTAATCAGCCCCAGCATTTT. Residues: CASSPDRVRINQPQHF.

This clone was counted a few times. This rearrangement joins TRBV29-1 to TRBJ2-2; D not certain. Germline V gene lookup returns CDR1 SQVTM and CDR2 ANQGSEA. Trimming left V 7 bases short and J 1 base short, with 7 bases between. The CDR3 sequence is 12 residues long. In DNA, the CDR3 is TGCAGCGCTAAACAGAACACCGGGGAGCTGTTTTTT. Its translation is CSAKQNTGELFF.

The rearrangement uses TRBV4-3 and TRBJ1-2, with D tentatively TRBD1 (5 bases). Germline CDR1 is LGHNA and CDR2 is YSLEER. Trimming removed 1 base at V and 5 bases at J, with 11 bases between. The CDR3 has 14 residues. CDR3 loop: CASSQADSGYGYTF. The DNA for the CDR3 is TGCGCCAGCAGCCAAGCTGACAGCGGTTATGGCTACACCTTC.

In DNA, the CDR3 is TGTGCCAGCCGGCGCGGGGTGATAGATACGCAGTATTTT. As protein: CASRRGVIDTQYF. The gene calls are TRBV28 and TRBJ2-3; D might be TRBD2 (6 bases). Trimming pared 8 bases from V and 5 bases from J, leaving 14 bases between. Germline values: CDR1 MDHEN, CDR2 SYDVKM. The CDR3 is 13 amino acids.

The chain employs TRBV7-9 and TRBJ2-4; tentative D call: TRBD1 (5 bases). The CDR3 extends over 14 amino acids. Between the trimmed V and J ends, which lost 4 bases and 0 bases, there was a span of 7 bases. Germline V gene lookup returns CDR1 SEHNR and CDR2 FQNEAQ (reference sequence). The CDR3: CASSSTVAKNIQYF. In DNA form, the CDR3 reads TGTGCCAGCAGCTCGACAGTAGCCAAAAACATTCAGTACTTC.

This chain uses TRBV7-2 with TRBJ2-4, with D unclear. This CDR3 contains 13 residues. Germline assignment: CDR1 SGHTA and CDR2 FQGNSA. V lost 1 base and J lost 5, with 6 bases in between. CDR3 loop: CASSLDYENIQYF. CDR3 bases: TGTGCCAGCAGCTTAGATTACGAAAACATTCAGTACTTC.

The chain has TRBV28 and TRBJ2-1; D might be TRBD2 (6 bases). Trimming left V 5 bases short and J 8 bases short, with 22 bases between. The V gene's germline CDR1 is MDHEN and CDR2 SYDVKM. The CDR3 covers 16 residues. The CDR3 DNA reads TGTGCCAGCAGTACCACCGGGACTGGGTATGGGCATGAGCAGTTCTTC. This codes for CASSTTGTGYGHEQFF.

This clone is judged medium-sized. Distinct nucleotide sequences in the sample also encode this CDR3. CDR3 DNA: TGTGCCAGCGGTGGCACGGAGGGAACCGGGGAGCTGTTTTTT. Protein product: CASGGTEGTGELFF. This chain connects TRBV2 to TRBJ2-2, with D possibly being TRBD2 (6 bases). Germline V gene data show CDR1 as SNHLY and CDR2 as FYNNEI. The CDR3 spans 14 residues. V shed 8 bases and J shed 5 bases, with 15 bases lying between them.

J is TRBJ1-2 and V is TRBV29-1; 10 nucleotides align to TRBD1. The CDR3 sequence is 12 residues long. V lost 7 bases, J lost 8 bases, and 7 bases stayed unmatched. Germline V gene data show CDR1 as SQVTM and CDR2 as ANQGSEA. CDR3 sequence: CSAARQGAGYTF. The CDR3 DNA is TGCAGCGCCGCACGACAGGGGGCCGGCTACACCTTC.

The chain recombines TRBV4-1 with TRBJ2-5; perhaps TRBD1 as D (5 bases). CDR1 is MGHRA, CDR2 YSYEKL, per germline. Deletions cut 2 bases from V and 2 bases from J, with 12 bases between. The CDR3 runs 15 residues. DNA of the CDR3: TGCGCCAGCAGCCAAAGTCATAGGGGACAAGAGACCCAGTACTTC. It codes for CASSQSHRGQETQYF.

The chain employs TRBV5-6 and TRBJ1-6; D gene unclear. With 0 bases removed from V and 8 bases from J, the gap between germline ends came to 6 bases. There are 13 residues in the CDR3. CDR1 and CDR2 from the germline V gene are SGHDT and YYEEEE. The CDR3 DNA reads as TGTGCCAGCAGCTTGGTCCGAGATTCACCCCTCCACTTT. Its protein is CASSLVRDSPLHF. The full variable domain, completed using reference TRBV5-6 and TRBJ1-6, is DAGVTQSPTHLIKTRGQQVTLRCSPKSGHDTVSWYQQALGQGPQFIFQYYEEEERQRGNFPDRFSGHQFPNYSSELNVNALLLGDSALYLCASSLVRDSPLHFGNGTRLTVT.

The CDR3 here is CSVRGSGQGPYEQYF. The DNA for the CDR3 is TGCAGCGTGAGGGGATCGGGACAGGGGCCCTACGAGCAGTACTTC. The rearrangement links TRBV29-1 to TRBJ2-7; 10 nucleotides agree with TRBD1. Germline assignment: CDR1 SQVTM and CDR2 ANQGSEA. The CDR3 consists of 15 residues. V shed 6 bases and J 2 bases; nucleotides not matched to a gene: 10.

The rearrangement links TRBV28 to TRBJ1-5, with TRBD1 matching 7 bases. Trimming cost V 5 bases and J 2 bases; bases outside gene matches: 15. The germline CDR1 and CDR2 sequences are MDHEN and SYDVKM. The CDR3 has 18 amino acids. CDR3 amino acids: CASSAQQGRGVGNQPQHF. CDR3 DNA: TGTGCCAGCAGTGCCCAACAGGGGAGAGGTGTGGGCAATCAGCCCCAGCATTTT. Using reference TRBV28 and TRBJ1-5 for the parts outside the CDR3, the full variable domain is DVKVTQSSRYLVKRTGEKVFLECVQDMDHENMFWYRQDPGLGLRLIYFSYDVKMKEKGDIPEGYSVSREKKERFSLILESASTNQTSMYLCASSAQQGRGVGNQPQHFGDGTRLSIL.

In the case of this clone: This sample includes further DNA sequences coding for the same CDR3. The V gene is TRBV7-9, the J gene TRBJ1-2; D gene ambiguous. Germline CDR1 SEHNR, CDR2 FQNEAQ (reference sequence). V gave up 0 bases and J gave up 7 bases, with 6 bases separating them. The CDR3 runs 12 residues. The CDR3 reads CASSLAAAGYTF. The CDR3 nucleotides read TGTGCCAGCAGCTTAGCGGCCGCTGGCTACACCTTC.

This chain links TRBV14 with TRBJ2-5; D not certain. Trimming left V 2 bases short and J 5 bases short, with 9 bases between. This CDR3 has 13 residues. From germline, CDR1 is SGHDN and CDR2 FVKESK. The chain's CDR3 is CASSQNLLETQYF. CDR3 sequence (DNA): TGTGCCAGCAGCCAAAATCTTCTGGAGACCCAGTACTTC.